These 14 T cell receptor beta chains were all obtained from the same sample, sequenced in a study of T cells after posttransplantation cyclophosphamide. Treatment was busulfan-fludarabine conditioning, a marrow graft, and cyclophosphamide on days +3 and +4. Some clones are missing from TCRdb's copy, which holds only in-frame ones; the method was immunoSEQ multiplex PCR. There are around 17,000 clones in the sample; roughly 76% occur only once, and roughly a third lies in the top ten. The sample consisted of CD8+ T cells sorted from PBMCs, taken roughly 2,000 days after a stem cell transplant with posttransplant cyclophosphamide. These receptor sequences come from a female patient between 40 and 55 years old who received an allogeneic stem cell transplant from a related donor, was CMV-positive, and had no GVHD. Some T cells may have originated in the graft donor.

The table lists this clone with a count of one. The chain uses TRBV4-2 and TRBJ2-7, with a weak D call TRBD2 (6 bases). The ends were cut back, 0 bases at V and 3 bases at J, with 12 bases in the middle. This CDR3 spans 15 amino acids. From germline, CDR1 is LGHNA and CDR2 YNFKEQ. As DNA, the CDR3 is TGTGCCAGCAGCCAAGAGGAGGGTGCTCTCTACGAGCAGTACTTC. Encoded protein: CASSQEEGALYEQYF.

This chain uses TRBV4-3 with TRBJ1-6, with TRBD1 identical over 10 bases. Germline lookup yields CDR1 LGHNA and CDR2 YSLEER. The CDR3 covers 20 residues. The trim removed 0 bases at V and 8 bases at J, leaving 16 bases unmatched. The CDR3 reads CASSQDLVDRAGQGYSPLHF. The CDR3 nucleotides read TGCGCCAGCAGCCAAGATCTAGTCGACAGGGCGGGACAGGGGTATTCACCCCTCCACTTT.

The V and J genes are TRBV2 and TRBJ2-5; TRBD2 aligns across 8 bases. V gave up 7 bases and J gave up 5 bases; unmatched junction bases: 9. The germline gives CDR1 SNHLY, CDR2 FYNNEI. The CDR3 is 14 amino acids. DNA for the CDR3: TGTGCCAGCAACCCCCCGGGACTAGGGGAGACCCAGTACTTC. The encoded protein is CASNPPGLGETQYF.

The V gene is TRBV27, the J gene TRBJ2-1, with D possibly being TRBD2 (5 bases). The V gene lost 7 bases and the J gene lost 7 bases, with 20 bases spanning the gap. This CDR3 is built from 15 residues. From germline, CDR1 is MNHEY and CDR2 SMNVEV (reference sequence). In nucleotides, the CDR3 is TGTGCCAGCACCCCCGGGTCTACGGGGTTAAATGAGCAGTTCTTC. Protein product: CASTPGSTGLNEQFF.

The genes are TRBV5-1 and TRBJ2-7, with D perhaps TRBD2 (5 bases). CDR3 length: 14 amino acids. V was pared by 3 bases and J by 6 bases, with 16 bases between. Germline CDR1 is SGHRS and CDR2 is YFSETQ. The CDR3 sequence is CASSSAGSRIEQYF. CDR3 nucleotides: TGCGCCAGCAGCTCGGCGGGCAGCCGAATCGAGCAGTACTTC.

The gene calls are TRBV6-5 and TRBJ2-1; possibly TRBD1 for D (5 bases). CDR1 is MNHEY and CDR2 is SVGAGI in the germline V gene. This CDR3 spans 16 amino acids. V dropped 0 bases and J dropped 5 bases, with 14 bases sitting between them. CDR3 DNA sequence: TGTGCCAGCAGTTACTCCGCAGGGCTATTAAACAATGAGCAGTTCTTC. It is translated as CASSYSAGLLNNEQFF.

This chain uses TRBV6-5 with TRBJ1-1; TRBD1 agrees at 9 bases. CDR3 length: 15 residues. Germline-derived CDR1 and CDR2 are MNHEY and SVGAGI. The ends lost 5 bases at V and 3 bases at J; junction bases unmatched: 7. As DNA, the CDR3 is TGTGCCAGCAGTCCCGGACAGGGGAGCGACACTGAAGCTTTCTTT. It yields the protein CASSPGQGSDTEAFF.

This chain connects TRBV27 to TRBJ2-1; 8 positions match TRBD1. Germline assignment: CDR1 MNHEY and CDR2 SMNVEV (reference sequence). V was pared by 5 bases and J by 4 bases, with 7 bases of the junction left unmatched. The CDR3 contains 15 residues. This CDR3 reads CASSPLGQGYNEQFF. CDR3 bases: TGTGCCAGCAGTCCCCTCGGACAGGGTTACAATGAGCAGTTCTTC.

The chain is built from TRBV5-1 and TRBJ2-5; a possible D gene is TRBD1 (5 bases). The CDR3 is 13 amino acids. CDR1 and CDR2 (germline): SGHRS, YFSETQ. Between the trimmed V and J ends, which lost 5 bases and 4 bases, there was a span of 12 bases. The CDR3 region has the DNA TGCGCCAGCAGTCGGCAGGGCGGAGAGACCCAGTACTTC. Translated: CASSRQGGETQYF. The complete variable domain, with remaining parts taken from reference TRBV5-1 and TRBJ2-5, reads KAGVTQTPRYLIKTRGQQVTLSCSPISGHRSVSWYQQTPGQGLQFLFEYFSETQRNKGNFPGRFSGRQFSNSRSEMNVSTLELGDSALYLCASSRQGGETQYFGPGTRLLVL.

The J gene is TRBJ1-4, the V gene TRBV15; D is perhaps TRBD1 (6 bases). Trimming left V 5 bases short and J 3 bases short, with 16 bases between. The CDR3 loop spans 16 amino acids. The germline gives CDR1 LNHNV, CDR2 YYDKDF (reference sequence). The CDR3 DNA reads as TGTGCCACCAGCGTGAAAGAAGGGACACCTAATGAAAAACTGTTTTTT. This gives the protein CATSVKEGTPNEKLFF.

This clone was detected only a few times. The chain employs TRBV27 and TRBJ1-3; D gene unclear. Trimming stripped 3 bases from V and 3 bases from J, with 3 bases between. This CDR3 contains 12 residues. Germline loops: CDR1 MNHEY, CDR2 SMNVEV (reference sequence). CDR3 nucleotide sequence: TGTGCCAGCAGTTTCAATGGAAACACCATATATTTT. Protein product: CASSFNGNTIYF.

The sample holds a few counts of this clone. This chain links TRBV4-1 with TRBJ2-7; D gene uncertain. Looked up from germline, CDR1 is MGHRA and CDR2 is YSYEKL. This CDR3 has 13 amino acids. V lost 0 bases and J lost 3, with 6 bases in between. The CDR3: CASSQEVLYEQYF. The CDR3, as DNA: TGCGCCAGCAGCCAAGAAGTACTCTACGAGCAGTACTTC.

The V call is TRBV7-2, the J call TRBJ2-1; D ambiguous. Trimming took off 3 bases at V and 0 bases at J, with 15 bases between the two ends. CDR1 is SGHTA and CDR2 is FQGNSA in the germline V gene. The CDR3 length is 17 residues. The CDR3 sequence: CASSFRAGLSSYNEQFF. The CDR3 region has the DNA TGTGCCAGCAGCTTCCGTGCTGGTCTTAGCTCCTACAATGAGCAGTTCTTC.

The CDR3 loop reads CASSPWDRYSTDTQYF. CDR3 sequence (DNA): TGTGCCAGCAGCCCCTGGGACAGGTACAGCACAGATACGCAGTATTTT. The chain uses TRBV11-1 and TRBJ2-3, with TRBD1 identical over 8 bases. The ends lost 5 bases at V and 0 bases at J; junction bases unmatched: 7. CDR3 length: 16 amino acids. Germline-derived CDR1 and CDR2 are SGHAT and FQDESV (reference sequence). Variable domain in full (rest from reference TRBV11-1 and TRBJ2-3): EAEVAQSPRYKITEKSQAVAFWCDPISGHATLYWYRQILGQGPELLVQFQDESVVDDSQLPKDRFSAERLKGVDSTLKIQPAELGDSAMYLCASSPWDRYSTDTQYFGPGTRLTVL.